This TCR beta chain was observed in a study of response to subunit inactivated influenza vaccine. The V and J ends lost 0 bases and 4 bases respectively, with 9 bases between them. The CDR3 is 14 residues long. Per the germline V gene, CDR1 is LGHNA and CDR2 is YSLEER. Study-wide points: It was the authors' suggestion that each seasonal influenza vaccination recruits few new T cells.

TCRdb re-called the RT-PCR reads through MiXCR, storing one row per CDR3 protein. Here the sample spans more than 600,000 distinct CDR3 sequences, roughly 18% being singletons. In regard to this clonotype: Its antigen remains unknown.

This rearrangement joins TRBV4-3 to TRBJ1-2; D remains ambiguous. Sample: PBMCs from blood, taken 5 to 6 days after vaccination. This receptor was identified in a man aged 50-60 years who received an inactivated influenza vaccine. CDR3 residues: CASSQEVEVYGYTF. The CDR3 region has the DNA TGCGCCAGCAGCCAAGAGGTGGAGGTCTATGGCTACACCTTC.